This T cell receptor (beta chain) appears in the sequencing data of a study of cytomegalovirus exposure and HLA in healthy donors. Findings and caveats of the study: Later analysis identified a missense DCLRE1C variant that was linked to TCR beta V- and J-gene trimming. The authors later found TCR association rates varying by HLA locus, with DRB1 most and HLA-C fewest. Later analysis identified 16,000 or so TCR beta sequences associated with HLA alleles, using a false discovery rate threshold of 0.05. Accurate predictions that matched the HLA-A and HLA-B alleles of most subjects were reportedly made from TCR beta sequences.

Points on this clone: Its antigen is unidentified.

The PCR made use of 60 Vbeta and 13 Jbeta primers. Measured with immunoSEQ multiplex PCR; TCRdb has only the in-frame clones, and not every one. The sample lists about 130,000 clones, roughly four fifths occurring once. The trim removed 2 bases at V and 2 bases at J, leaving 5 bases unmatched. The CDR3 extends over 17 amino acids. The germline V gene has CDR1 SEHNR and CDR2 FQNEAQ (reference sequence). The sequence was collected from a woman in her thirties or forties in good health and CMV-seropositive. Sequencing used PBMCs. This chain uses TRBV7-9 with TRBJ2-1; 11 bases line up with TRBD2. In DNA, the CDR3 is TGTGCCAGCAGCTTACGACTAGCGGGGACCCCCTACAATGAGCAGTTCTTC. It yields the protein CASSLRLAGTPYNEQFF.